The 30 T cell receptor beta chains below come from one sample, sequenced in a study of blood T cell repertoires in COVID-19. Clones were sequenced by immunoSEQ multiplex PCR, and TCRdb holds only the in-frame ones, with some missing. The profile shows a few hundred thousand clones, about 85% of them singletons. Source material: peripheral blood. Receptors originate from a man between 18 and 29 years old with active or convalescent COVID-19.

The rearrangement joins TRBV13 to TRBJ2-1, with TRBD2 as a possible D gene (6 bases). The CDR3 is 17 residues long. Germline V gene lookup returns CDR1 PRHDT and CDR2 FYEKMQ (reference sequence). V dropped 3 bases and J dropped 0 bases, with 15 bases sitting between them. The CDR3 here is CASSFSGTRSSYNEQFF. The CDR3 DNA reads TGTGCCAGCAGCTTCTCCGGGACTCGTAGCTCCTACAATGAGCAGTTCTTC. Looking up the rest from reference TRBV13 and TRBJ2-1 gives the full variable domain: AAGVIQSPRHLIKEKRETATLKCYPIPRHDTVYWYQQGPGQDPQFLISFYEKMQSDKGSIPDRFSAQQFSDYHSELNMSSLELGDSALYFCASSFSGTRSSYNEQFFGPGTRLTVL.

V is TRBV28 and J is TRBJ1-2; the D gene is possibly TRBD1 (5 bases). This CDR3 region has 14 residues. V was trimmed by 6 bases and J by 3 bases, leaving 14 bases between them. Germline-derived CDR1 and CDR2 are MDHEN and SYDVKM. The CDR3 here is CASRSLGGDYGYTF. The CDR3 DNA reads TGTGCCAGCAGGAGCCTCGGGGGAGACTATGGCTACACCTTC.

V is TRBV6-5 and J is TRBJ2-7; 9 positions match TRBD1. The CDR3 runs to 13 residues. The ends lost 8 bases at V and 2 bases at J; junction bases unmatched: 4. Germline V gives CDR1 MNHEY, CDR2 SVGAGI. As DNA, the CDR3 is TGTGCCAGCCGGACAGGGGTACCCTACGAGCAGTACTTC. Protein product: CASRTGVPYEQYF.

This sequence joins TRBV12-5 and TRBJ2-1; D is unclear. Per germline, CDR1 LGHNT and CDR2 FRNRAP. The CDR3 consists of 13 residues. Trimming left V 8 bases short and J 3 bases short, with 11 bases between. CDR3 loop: CASTSRGYNEQFF. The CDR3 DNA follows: TGTGCTAGTACGTCACGAGGCTACAATGAGCAGTTCTTC.

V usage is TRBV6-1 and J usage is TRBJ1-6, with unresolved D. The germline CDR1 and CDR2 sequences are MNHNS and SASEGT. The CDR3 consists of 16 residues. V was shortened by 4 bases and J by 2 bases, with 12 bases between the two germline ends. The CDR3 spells CASSAQDRPYNSPLHF. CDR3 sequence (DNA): TGTGCCAGCAGTGCCCAGGATCGTCCCTATAATTCACCCCTCCACTTT.

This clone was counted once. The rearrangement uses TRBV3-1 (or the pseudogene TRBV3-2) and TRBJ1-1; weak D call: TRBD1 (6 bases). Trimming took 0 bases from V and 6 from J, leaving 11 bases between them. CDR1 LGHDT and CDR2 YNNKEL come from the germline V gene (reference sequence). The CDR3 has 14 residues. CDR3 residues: CASSQEQGIPEAFF. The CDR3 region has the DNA TGTGCCAGCAGCCAAGAACAGGGAATCCCTGAAGCTTTCTTT.

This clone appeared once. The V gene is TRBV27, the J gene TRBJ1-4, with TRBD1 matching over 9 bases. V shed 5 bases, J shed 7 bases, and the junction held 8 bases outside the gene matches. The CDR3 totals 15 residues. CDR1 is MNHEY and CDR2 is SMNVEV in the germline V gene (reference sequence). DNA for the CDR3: TGTGCCAGCAGTCCTACCGACAGGGGGGCTGAAAAACTGTTTTTT. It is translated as CASSPTDRGAEKLFF. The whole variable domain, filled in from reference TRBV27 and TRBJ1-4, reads EAQVTQNPRYLITVTGKKLTVTCSQNMNHEYMSWYRQDPGLGLRQIYYSMNVEVTDKGDVPEGYKVSRKEKRNFPLILESPSPNQTSLYFCASSPTDRGAEKLFFGSGTQLSVL.

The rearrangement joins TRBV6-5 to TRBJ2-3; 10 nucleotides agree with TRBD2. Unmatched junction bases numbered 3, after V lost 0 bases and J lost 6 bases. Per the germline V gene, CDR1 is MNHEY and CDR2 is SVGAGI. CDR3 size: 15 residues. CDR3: CASSYSGSGRDTQYF. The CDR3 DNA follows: TGTGCCAGCAGTTACTCGGGTAGCGGGAGGGATACGCAGTATTTT.

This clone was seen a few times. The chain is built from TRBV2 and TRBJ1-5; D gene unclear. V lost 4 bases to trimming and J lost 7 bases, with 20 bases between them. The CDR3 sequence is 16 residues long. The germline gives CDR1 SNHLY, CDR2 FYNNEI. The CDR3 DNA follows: TGTGCCAGCAGTGTCCCCCCGACAACTCTGGTACAGCCCCAGCATTTT. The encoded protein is CASSVPPTTLVQPQHF. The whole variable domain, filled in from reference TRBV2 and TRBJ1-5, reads EPEVTQTPSHQVTQMGQEVILRCVPISNHLYFYWYRQILGQKVEFLVSFYNNEISEKSEIFDDQFSVERPDGSNFTLKIRSTKLEDSAMYFCASSVPPTTLVQPQHFGDGTRLSIL.

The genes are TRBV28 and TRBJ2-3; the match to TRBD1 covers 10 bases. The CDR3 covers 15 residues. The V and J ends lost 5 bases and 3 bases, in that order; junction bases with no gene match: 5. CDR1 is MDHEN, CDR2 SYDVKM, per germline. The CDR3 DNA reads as TGTGCCAGCAGTGTTCCGGGACAGGGGACAGATACGCAGTATTTT. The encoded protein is CASSVPGQGTDTQYF. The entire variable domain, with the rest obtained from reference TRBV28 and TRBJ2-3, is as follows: DVKVTQSSRYLVKRTGEKVFLECVQDMDHENMFWYRQDPGLGLRLIYFSYDVKMKEKGDIPEGYSVSREKKERFSLILESASTNQTSMYLCASSVPGQGTDTQYFGPGTRLTVL.

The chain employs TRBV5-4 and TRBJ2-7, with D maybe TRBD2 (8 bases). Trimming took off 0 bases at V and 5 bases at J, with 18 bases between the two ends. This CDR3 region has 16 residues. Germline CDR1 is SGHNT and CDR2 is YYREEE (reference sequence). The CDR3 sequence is CASSLGFQRGTDEQYF. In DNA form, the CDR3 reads TGTGCCAGCAGCTTGGGTTTCCAGCGGGGGACAGACGAGCAGTACTTC.

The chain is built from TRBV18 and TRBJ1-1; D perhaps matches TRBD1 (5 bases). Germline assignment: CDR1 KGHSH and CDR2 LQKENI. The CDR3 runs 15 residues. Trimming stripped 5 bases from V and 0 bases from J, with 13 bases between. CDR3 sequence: CASSSLRQMNTEAFF. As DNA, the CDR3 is TGTGCCAGCTCATCCTTGAGACAGATGAACACTGAAGCTTTCTTT.

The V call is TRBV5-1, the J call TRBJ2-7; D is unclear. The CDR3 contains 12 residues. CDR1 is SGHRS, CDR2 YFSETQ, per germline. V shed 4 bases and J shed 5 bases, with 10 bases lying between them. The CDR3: CASSLTPNEQYF. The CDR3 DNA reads TGCGCCAGCAGCCTGACACCCAACGAGCAGTACTTC.

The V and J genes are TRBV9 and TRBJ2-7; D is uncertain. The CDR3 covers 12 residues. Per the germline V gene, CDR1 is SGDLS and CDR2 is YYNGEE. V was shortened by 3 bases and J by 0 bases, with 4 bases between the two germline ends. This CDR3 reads CASSGPSYEQYF. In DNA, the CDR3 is TGTGCCAGCAGCGGGCCCTCCTACGAGCAGTACTTC. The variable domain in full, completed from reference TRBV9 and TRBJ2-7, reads DSGVTQTPKHLITATGQRVTLRCSPRSGDLSVYWYQQSLDQGLQFLIQYYNGEERAKGNILERFSAQQFPDLHSELNLSSLELGDSALYFCASSGPSYEQYFGPGTRLTVT.

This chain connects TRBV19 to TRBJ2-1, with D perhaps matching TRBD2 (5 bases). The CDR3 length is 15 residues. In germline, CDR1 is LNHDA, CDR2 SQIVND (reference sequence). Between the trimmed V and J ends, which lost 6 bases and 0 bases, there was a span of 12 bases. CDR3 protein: CASSGLLSSYNEQFF. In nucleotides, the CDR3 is TGTGCCAGTAGCGGACTGCTGAGCTCCTACAATGAGCAGTTCTTC.

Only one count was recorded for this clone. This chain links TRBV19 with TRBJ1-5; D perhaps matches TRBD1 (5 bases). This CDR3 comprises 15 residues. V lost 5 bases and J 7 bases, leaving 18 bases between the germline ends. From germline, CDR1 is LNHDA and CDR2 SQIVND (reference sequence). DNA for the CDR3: TGTGCCAGTAGTCCGGGTCGCCCTGGGGGGCAGCCCCAGCATTTT. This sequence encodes CASSPGRPGGQPQHF.

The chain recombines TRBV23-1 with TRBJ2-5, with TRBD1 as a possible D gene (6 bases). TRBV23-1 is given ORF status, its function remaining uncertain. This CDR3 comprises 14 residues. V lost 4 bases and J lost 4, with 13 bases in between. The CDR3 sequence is CASSPSTGIETQYF. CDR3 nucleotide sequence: TGCGCCAGCAGTCCTTCGACAGGAATAGAGACCCAGTACTTC.

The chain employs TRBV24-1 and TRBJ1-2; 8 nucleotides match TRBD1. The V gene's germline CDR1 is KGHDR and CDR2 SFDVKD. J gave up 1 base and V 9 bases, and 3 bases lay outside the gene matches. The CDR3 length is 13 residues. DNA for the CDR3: TGTGCCACCCAGGACAGGGTTAACTATGGCTACACCTTC. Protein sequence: CATQDRVNYGYTF.

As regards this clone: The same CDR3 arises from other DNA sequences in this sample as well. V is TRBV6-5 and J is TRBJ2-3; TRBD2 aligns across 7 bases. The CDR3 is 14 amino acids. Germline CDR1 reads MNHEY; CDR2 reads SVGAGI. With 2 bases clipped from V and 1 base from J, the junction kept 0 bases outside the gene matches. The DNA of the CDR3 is TGTGCCAGCAGTTACAGCGGGGGCACAGATACGCAGTATTTT. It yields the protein CASSYSGGTDTQYF.

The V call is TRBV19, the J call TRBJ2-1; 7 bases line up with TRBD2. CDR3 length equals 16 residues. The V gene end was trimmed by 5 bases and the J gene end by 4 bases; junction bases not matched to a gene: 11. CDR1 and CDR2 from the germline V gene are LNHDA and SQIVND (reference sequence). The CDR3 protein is CASSSSPSGPYNEQFF. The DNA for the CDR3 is TGTGCCAGTAGTTCTAGCCCTAGCGGACCATACAATGAGCAGTTCTTC.

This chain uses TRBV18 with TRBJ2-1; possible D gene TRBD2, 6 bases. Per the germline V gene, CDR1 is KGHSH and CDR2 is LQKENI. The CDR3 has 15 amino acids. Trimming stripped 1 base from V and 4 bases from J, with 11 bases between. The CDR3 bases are TGTGCCAGCTCACCACAGGATAGCGGTTACAATGAGCAGTTCTTC. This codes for CASSPQDSGYNEQFF.

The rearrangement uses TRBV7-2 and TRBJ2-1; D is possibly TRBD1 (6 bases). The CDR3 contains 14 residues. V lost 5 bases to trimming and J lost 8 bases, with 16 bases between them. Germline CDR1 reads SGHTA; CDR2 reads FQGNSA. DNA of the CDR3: TGTGCCAGCAGCCTAAGACAGGTGGGGGATGAGCAGTTCTTC. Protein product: CASSLRQVGDEQFF.

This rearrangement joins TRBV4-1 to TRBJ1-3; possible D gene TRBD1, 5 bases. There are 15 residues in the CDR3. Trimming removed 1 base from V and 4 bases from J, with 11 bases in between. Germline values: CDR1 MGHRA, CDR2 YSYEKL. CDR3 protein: CASSQGGEWGNTIYF. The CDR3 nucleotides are TGCGCCAGCAGCCAAGGGGGGGAATGGGGAAACACCATATATTTT.

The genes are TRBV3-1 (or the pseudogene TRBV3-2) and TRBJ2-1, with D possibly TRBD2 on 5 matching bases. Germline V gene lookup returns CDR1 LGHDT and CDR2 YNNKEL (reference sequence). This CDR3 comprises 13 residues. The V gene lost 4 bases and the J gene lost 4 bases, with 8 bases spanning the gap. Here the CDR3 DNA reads TGTGCCAGCAGCCTACAGCGGTACAATGAGCAGTTCTTC. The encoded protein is CASSLQRYNEQFF.

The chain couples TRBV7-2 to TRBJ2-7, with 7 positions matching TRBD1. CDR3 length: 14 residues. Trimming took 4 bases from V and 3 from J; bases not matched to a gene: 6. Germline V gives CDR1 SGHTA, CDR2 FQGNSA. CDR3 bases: TGTGCCAGCAGCTCGGGGACAGAAGGCTACGAGCAGTACTTC. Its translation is CASSSGTEGYEQYF.

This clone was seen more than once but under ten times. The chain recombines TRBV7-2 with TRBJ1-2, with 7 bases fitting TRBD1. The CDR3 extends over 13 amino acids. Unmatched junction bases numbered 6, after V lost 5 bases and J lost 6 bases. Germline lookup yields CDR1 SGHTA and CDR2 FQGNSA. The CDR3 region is CASSLQGRNGYTF. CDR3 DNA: TGTGCCAGCAGCCTACAGGGGAGGAATGGCTACACCTTC.

DNA for the CDR3: TGTGCCAGCAGTGTCTTAGCGGCGAACACCGGGGAGCTGTTTTTT. Translated, it gives CASSVLAANTGELFF. The V call is TRBV2, the J call TRBJ2-2; possibly TRBD2 for D (6 bases). This CDR3 spans 15 amino acids. Germline V gene data show CDR1 as SNHLY and CDR2 as FYNNEI. Trimming stripped 4 bases from V and 0 bases from J, with 9 bases between. The variable domain in full, with the rest retrieved from reference TRBV2 and TRBJ2-2, is EPEVTQTPSHQVTQMGQEVILRCVPISNHLYFYWYRQILGQKVEFLVSFYNNEISEKSEIFDDQFSVERPDGSNFTLKIRSTKLEDSAMYFCASSVLAANTGELFFGEGSRLTVL.

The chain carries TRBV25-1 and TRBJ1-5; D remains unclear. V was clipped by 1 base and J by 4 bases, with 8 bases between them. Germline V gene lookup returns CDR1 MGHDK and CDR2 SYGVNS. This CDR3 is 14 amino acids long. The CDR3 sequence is CASSEFSGNQPQHF. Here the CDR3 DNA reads TGTGCCAGCAGTGAATTTTCGGGGAATCAGCCCCAGCATTTT.

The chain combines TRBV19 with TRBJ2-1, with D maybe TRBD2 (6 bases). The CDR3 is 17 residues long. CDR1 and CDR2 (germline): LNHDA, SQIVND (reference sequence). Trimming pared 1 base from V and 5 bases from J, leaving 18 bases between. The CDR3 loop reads CASSIARGLARNNEQFF. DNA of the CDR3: TGTGCCAGTAGTATAGCCCGAGGGCTAGCGCGGAACAATGAGCAGTTCTTC.

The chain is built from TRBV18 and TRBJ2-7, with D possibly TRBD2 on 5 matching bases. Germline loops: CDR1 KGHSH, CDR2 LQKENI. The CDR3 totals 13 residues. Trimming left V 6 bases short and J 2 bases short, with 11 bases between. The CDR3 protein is CASSSGTPYEQYF. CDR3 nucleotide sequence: TGTGCCAGCTCCAGCGGTACTCCCTACGAGCAGTACTTC.